This T cell receptor (beta chain) originates from a study of cytomegalovirus exposure and HLA in healthy donors (dated by TCRdb to 2016 to 2017). At the level of the whole study: According to a later analysis, the approximately 120 validation repertoires were produced on the same platform as the 666 repertoires of the first cohort. The study aimed to test whether cataloging public T cell receptors could reveal signatures of past pathogen exposure. A separate validation cohort of roughly 110 different subjects was used in addition to the 666-subject first cohort. The study combined high-throughput TCR immunosequencing, statistical association of individual TCRs with disease status, and machine learning to predict cytomegalovirus infection status.

The donors were included in the validation cohort of roughly 120 subjects, a group kept apart from the roughly 610-subject first cohort. The table lists this clone with a count of one. It lacks a known antigen. The sample holds no much larger clone one base away, and base qualities are not on file. Overall study outcomes, separate from this receptor: Across donors, most TCR sequences were observed very rarely, whereas some public TCRs were present in many individuals. In the study, approximately 150 TCR beta chains were listed as associated with cytomegalovirus. A later analysis found that TCRs clustered in the first cohort also tended to co-occur in the 120 validation repertoires, with more than 90% of cluster scores above 0. All 130 or so repertoires were used to score co-occurrence in the validation cohort in a later analysis, because that analysis had no HLA typing for the cohort. The authors suggested that the approach could potentially be extended to other disease states and immunological phenotypes. Cytomegalovirus status was reported to be diagnosed by the classifier with high specificity and sensitivity in both the original and validation cohorts. A few of the identified cytomegalovirus-associated TCR beta chains were confirmed in vitro to be specific for cytomegalovirus antigens.

Library preparation used the immunoSEQ multiplex PCR assay. Regarding the original processing steps: To diagnose cytomegalovirus status from the catalog of TCR beta chain sequences, a statistical classification framework was built. TCRdb re-hosts the immuneACCESS table, in-frame sequences only. Its copies lack some clones; in the studies checked, an unresolved V gene accounts for under half of them, and the cause for the rest is not known. The DNA gave D and trimming, while V, J and clone size come from that table. This sample is represented by 150,000 to 200,000 clones; approximately 80% of them were singletons. The ten largest clones represent under 2.5% of the sample. Sequenced sample: PBMCs. This sequence was found in a man aged 30 to 45 in good health and CMV-seropositive.

The sequence in DNA is TGTGCCAGCTCACCTCCTGGGCGGGCCGGGGAGCTGTTTTTT. It codes for CASSPPGRAGELFF. The chain is made from TRBV18 and TRBJ2-2; TRBD2 is a possible D gene, resting on 5 matching bases. CDR1 and CDR2 are drawn from the germline V gene: KGHSH, LQKENI. V is cut by 3 bases and J by 6 bases, and the space between the germline ends is 11 bases. The CDR3 numbers 14 residues from cysteine through phenylalanine. CDR3 DNA only is kept here, 42 bases in frame from base 1.